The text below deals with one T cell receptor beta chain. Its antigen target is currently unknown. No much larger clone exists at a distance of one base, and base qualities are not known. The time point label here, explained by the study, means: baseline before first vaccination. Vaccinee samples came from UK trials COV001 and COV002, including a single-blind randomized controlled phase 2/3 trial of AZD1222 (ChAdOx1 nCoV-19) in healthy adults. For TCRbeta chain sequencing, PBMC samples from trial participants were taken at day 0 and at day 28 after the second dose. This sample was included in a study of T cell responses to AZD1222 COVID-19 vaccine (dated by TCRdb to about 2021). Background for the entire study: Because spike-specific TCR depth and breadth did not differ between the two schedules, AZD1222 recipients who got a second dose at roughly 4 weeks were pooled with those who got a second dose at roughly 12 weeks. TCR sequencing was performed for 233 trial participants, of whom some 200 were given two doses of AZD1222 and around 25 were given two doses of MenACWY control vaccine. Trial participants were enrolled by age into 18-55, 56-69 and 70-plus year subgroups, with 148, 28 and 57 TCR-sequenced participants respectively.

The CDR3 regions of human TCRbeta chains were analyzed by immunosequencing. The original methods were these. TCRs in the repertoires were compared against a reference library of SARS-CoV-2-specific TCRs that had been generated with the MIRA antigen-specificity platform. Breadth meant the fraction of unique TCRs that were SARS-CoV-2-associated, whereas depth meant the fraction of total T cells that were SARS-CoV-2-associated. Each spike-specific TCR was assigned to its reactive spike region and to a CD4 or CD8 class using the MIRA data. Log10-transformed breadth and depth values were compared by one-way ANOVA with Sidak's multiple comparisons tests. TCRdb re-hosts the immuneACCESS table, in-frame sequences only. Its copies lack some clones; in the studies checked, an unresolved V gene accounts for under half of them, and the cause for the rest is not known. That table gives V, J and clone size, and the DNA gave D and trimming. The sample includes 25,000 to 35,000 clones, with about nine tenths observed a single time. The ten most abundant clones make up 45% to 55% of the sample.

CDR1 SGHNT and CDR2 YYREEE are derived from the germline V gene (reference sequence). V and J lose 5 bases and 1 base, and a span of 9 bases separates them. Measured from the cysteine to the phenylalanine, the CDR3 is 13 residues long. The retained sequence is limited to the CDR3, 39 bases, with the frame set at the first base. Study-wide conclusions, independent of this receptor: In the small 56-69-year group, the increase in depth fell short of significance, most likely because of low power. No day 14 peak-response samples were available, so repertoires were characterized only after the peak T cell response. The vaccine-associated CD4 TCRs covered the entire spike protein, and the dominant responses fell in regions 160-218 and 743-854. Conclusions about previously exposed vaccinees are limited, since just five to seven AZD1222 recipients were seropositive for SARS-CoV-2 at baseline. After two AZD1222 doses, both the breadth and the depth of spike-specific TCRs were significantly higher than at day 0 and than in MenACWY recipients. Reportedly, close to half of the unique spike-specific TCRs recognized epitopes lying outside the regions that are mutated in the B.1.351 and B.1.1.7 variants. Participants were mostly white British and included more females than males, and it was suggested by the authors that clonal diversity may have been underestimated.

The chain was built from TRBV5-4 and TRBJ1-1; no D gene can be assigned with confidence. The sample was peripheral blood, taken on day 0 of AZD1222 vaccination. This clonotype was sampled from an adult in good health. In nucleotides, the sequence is TGTGCCAGCAGTGGGCACCCGAACACTGAAGCTTTCTTT. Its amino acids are CASSGHPNTEAFF. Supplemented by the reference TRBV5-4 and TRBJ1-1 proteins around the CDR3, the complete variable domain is ETGVTQSPTHLIKTRGQQVTLRCSSQSGHNTVSWYQQALGQGPQFIFQYYREEENGRGNFPPRFSGLQFPNYSSELNVNALELDDSALYLCASSGHPNTEAFFGQGTRLTVV.